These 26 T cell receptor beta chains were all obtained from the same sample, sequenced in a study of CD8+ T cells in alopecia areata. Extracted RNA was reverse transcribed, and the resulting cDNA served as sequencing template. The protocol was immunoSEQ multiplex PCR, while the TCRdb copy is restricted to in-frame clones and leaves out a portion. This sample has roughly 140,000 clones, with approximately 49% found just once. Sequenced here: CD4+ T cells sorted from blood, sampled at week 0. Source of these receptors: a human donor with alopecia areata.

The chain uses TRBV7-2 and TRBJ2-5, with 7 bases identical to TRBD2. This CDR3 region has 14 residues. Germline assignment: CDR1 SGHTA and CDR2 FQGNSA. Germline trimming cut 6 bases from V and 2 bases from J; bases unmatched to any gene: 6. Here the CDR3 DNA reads TGTGCCAGCAGACCGGGACTAAATCAAGAGACCCAGTACTTC. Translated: CASRPGLNQETQYF. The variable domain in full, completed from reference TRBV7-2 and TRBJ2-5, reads GAGVSQSPSNKVTEKGKDVELRCDPISGHTALYWYRQSLGQGLEFLIYFQGNSAPDKSGLPSDRFSAERTGGSVSTLTIQRTQQEDSAVYLCASRPGLNQETQYFGPGTRLLVL.

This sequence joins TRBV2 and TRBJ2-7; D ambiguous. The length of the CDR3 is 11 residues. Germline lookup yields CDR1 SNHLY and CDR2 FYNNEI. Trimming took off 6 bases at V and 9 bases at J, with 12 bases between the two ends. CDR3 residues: CASSAGPWQYF. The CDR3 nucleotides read TGTGCCAGCAGCGCCGGACCATGGCAGTACTTC.

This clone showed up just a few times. CDR3 DNA sequence: TGTGCCTGCCGTTGGTCCTACGAGCAGTACTTC. This gives the protein CACRWSYEQYF. This chain uses TRBV30 with TRBJ2-7, with D uncertain. CDR1 is GTSNPN, CDR2 SVGIG, per germline (reference sequence). V was shortened by 6 bases and J by 1 base, with 7 bases between the two germline ends. The CDR3 has 11 residues.

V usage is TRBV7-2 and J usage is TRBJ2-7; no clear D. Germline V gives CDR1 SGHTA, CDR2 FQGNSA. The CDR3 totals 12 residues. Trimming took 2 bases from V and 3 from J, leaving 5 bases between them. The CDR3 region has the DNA TGTGCCAGCAGCTTACTGCGCTACGAGCAGTACTTC. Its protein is CASSLLRYEQYF.

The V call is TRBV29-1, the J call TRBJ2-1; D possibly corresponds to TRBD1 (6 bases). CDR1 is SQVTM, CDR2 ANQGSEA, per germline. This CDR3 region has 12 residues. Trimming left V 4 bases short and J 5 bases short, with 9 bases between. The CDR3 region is CSVGRTDNEQFF. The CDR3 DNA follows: TGCAGCGTTGGACGGACAGACAATGAGCAGTTCTTC.

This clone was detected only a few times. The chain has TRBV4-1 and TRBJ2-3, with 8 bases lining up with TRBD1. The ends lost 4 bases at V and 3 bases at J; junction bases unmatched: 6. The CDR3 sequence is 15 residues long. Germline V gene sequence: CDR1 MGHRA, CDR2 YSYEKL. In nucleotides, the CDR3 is TGCGCCAGCAGCCCCAGGGGGCTGAGGACAGATACGCAGTATTTT. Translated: CASSPRGLRTDTQYF.

The CDR3 loop reads CSVSDRTNTEAFF. The CDR3 DNA is TGCAGCGTAAGCGACAGAACGAACACTGAAGCTTTCTTT. The chain uses TRBV29-1 and TRBJ1-1, with a possible D match to TRBD1 (5 bases). Trimming shortened V by 6 bases and J by 1 base, and 12 bases separated the two germline ends. The CDR3 is 13 residues long. The V gene's germline CDR1 is SQVTM and CDR2 ANQGSEA.

The CDR3 region is CASSMDRYNEQFF. CDR3 in DNA: TGTGCCAGCAGTATGGACAGGTACAATGAGCAGTTCTTC. The rearrangement links TRBV2 to TRBJ2-1; 7 positions match TRBD1. Germline loops: CDR1 SNHLY, CDR2 FYNNEI. V was clipped by 5 bases and J by 4 bases; unmatched bases: 2. CDR3 length: 13 residues.

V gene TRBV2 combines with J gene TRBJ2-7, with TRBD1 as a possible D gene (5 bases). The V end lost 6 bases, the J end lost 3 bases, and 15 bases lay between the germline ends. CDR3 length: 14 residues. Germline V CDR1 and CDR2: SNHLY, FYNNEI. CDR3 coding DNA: TGTGCCAGCAGCAAGCGCTTCCAGGGCTACGAGCAGTACTTC. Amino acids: CASSKRFQGYEQYF.

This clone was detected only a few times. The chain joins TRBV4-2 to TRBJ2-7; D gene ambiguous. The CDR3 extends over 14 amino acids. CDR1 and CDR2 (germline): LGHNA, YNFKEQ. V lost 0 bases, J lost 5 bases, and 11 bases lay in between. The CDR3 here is CASSQEGVKNEQYF. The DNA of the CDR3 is TGTGCCAGCAGCCAAGAAGGCGTCAAAAACGAGCAGTACTTC.

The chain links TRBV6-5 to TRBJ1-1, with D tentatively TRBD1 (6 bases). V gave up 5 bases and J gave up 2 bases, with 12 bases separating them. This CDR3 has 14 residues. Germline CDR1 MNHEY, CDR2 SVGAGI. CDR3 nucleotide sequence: TGTGCCAGCAGTCCACGGGGGGCAAACACTGAAGCTTTCTTT. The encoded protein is CASSPRGANTEAFF.

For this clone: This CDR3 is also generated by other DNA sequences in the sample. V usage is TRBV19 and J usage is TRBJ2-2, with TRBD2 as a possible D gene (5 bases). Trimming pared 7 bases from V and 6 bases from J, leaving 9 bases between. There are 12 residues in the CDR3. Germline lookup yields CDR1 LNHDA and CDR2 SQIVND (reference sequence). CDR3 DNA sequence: TGTGCCAGTAATCGGGGTGCCGGGGAGCTGTTTTTT. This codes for CASNRGAGELFF.

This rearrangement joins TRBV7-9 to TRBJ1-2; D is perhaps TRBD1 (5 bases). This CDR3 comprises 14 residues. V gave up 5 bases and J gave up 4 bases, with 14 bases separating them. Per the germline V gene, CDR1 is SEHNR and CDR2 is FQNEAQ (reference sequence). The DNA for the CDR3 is TGTGCCAGCAGCCAGGGCGGGGTGGCCTATGGCTACACCTTC. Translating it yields CASSQGGVAYGYTF.

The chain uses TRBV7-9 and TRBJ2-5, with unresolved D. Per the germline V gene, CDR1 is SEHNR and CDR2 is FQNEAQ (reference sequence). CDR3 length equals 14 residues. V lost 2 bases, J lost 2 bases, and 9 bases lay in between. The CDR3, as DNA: TGTGCCAGCAGCTTAAGTTACATACAAGAGACCCAGTACTTC. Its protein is CASSLSYIQETQYF.

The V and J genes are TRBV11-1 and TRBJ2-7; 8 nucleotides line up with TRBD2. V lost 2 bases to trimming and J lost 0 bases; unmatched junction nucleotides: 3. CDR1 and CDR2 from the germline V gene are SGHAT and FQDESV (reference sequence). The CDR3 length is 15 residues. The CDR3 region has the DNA TGTGCCAGCAGCTTAATAGCGGGGAACTCCTACGAGCAGTACTTC. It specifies CASSLIAGNSYEQYF.

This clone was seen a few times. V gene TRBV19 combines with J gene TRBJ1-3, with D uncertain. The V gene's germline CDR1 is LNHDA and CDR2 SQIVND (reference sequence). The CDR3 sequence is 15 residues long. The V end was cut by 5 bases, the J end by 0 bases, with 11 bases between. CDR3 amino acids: CASSEDRTSGNTIYF. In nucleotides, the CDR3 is TGTGCCAGTAGTGAAGACCGGACCTCTGGAAACACCATATATTTT.

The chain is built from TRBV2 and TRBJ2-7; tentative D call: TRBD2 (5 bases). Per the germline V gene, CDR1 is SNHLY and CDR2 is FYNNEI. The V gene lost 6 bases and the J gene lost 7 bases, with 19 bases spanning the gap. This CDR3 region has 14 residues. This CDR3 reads CASSGVTGTLEQYF. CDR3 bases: TGTGCCAGCAGCGGGGTAACGGGTACCCTGGAGCAGTACTTC. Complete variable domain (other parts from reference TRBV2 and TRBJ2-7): EPEVTQTPSHQVTQMGQEVILRCVPISNHLYFYWYRQILGQKVEFLVSFYNNEISEKSEIFDDQFSVERPDGSNFTLKIRSTKLEDSAMYFCASSGVTGTLEQYFGPGTRLTVT.

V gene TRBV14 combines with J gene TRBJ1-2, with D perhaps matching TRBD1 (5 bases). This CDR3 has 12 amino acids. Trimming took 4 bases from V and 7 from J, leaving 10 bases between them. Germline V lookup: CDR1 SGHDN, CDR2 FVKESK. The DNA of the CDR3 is TGTGCCAGCAGCCCGAGGGGAATTGGCTACACCTTC. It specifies CASSPRGIGYTF.

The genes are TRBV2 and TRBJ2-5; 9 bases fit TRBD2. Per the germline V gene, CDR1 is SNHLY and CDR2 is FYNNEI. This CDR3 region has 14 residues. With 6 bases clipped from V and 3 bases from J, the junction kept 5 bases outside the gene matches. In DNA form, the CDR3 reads TGTGCCAGCAGCGGGACTAGCCCTAAAGAGACCCAGTACTTC. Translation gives CASSGTSPKETQYF.

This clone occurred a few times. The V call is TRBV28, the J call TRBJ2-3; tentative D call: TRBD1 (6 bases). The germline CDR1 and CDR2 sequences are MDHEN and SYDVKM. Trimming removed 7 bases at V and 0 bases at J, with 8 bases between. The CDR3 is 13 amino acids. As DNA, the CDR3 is TGTGCCAGCATACAGGGTAGCACAGATACGCAGTATTTT. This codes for CASIQGSTDTQYF.

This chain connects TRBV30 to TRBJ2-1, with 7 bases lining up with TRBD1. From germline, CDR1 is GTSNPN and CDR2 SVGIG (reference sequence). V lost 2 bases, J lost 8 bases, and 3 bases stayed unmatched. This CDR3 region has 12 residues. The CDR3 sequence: CAWSTTGDEQFF. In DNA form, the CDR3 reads TGTGCCTGGAGTACCACAGGGGATGAGCAGTTCTTC.

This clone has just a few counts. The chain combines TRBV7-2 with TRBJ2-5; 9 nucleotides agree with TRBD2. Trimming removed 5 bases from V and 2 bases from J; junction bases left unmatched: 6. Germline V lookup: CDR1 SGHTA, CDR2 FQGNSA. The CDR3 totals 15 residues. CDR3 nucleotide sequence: TGTGCCAGCAGCCGAGGGACTAGCCTGCAAGAGACCCAGTACTTC. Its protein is CASSRGTSLQETQYF.

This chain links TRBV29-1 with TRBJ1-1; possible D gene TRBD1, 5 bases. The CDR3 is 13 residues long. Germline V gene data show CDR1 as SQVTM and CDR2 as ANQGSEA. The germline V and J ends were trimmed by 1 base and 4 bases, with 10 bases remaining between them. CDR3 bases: TGCAGCGTTGAAGTAGGGGTGGGCACTGAAGCTTTCTTT. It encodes CSVEVGVGTEAFF.

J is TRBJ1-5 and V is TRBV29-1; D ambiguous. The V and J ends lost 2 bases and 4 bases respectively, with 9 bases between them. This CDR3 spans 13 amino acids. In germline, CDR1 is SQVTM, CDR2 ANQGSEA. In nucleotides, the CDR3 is TGCAGCGTTGAAACGGGGAGGAATCAGCCCCAGCATTTT. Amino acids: CSVETGRNQPQHF.

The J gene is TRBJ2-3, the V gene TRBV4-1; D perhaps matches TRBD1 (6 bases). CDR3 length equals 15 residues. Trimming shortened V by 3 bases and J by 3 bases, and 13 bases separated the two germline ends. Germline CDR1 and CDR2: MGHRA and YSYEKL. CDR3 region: CASSQLWGQTDTQYF. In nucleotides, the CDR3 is TGCGCCAGCAGCCAGTTGTGGGGGCAGACAGATACGCAGTATTTT.

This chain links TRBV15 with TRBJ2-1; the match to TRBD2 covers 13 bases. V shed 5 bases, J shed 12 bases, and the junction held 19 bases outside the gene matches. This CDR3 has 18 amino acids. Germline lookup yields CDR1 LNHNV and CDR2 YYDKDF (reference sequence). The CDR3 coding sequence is TGTGCCACCAGCTCCCGGACTAGCGGGAGTGCGGCAGCCTTTGGGCAGTTCTTC. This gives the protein CATSSRTSGSAAAFGQFF.